These 19 T cell receptor beta chains were sequenced from one sample in a study of blood T cell repertoires in COVID-19. TCRdb's table, derived via immunoSEQ multiplex PCR, lists solely in-frame clones and lacks some. The table shows roughly 65,000 clones, with approximately 75% occurring only once. Sequenced sample: peripheral blood. The receptors stem from a human donor in a cohort sampled during active COVID-19.

V usage is TRBV29-1 and J usage is TRBJ2-7; possibly TRBD2 for D (5 bases). V was trimmed by 7 bases and J by 0 bases, leaving 13 bases between them. This CDR3 contains 13 residues. Germline V CDR1 and CDR2: SQVTM, ANQGSEA. The CDR3: CSALGMPSYEQYF. The CDR3 nucleotides are TGCAGCGCCCTCGGGATGCCCTCCTACGAGCAGTACTTC.

The chain joins TRBV19 to TRBJ1-5; D is possibly TRBD1 (5 bases). V gave up 7 bases and J gave up 3 bases, with 13 bases separating them. Per germline, CDR1 LNHDA and CDR2 SQIVND (reference sequence). This CDR3 has 14 amino acids. The DNA of the CDR3 is TGTGCCAGTATTCGGCAGGGAACCAATCAGCCCCAGCATTTT. Amino acid sequence: CASIRQGTNQPQHF.

This clone was found a few times. J is TRBJ2-3 and V is TRBV29-1, with no clear D. Germline V lookup: CDR1 SQVTM, CDR2 ANQGSEA. Trimming removed 5 bases from V and 1 base from J, with 4 bases in between. The CDR3 extends over 11 amino acids. CDR3 nucleotides: TGCAGCGTTCAGGGCACAGATACGCAGTATTTT. As protein: CSVQGTDTQYF.

This chain joins TRBV4-2 and TRBJ2-5; D perhaps matches TRBD2 (6 bases). The CDR3 has 19 amino acids. Trimming shortened V by 3 bases and J by 2 bases, and 25 bases separated the two germline ends. Per germline, CDR1 LGHNA and CDR2 YNFKEQ. DNA for the CDR3: TGTGCCAGCAGCCAGAAGAAGGGGAGCGATGGGGGGTTTCAAGAGACCCAGTACTTC. This gives the protein CASSQKKGSDGGFQETQYF.

The chain uses TRBV2 and TRBJ1-5; 9 nucleotides match TRBD1. CDR1 and CDR2 (germline): SNHLY, FYNNEI. This CDR3 has 18 residues. V trimming: 8 bases; J trimming: 0 bases; junction bases outside the gene matches: 14. The CDR3 sequence: CASEPGQGFRDSNQPQHF. The CDR3 DNA reads as TGTGCCAGCGAACCGGGACAGGGTTTCAGGGATAGCAATCAGCCCCAGCATTTT. Complete variable domain (other parts from reference TRBV2 and TRBJ1-5): EPEVTQTPSHQVTQMGQEVILRCVPISNHLYFYWYRQILGQKVEFLVSFYNNEISEKSEIFDDQFSVERPDGSNFTLKIRSTKLEDSAMYFCASEPGQGFRDSNQPQHFGDGTRLSIL.

This sequence joins TRBV28 and TRBJ1-6; 8 bases line up with TRBD1. V lost 7 bases, J lost 7 bases, and 9 bases stayed unmatched. The CDR3 length is 15 residues. Germline CDR1 is MDHEN and CDR2 is SYDVKM. CDR3 sequence: CASNLYRGENSPLHF. The CDR3 DNA reads as TGTGCCAGCAACTTGTACAGGGGGGAAAATTCACCCCTCCACTTT.

This chain connects TRBV7-8 to TRBJ1-2, with 8 positions matching TRBD1. The junction had 11 bases not matched to a gene; V was cut back by 4 bases and J by 4 bases. CDR1 and CDR2 (germline): SGHVS, FQNEAQ. The CDR3 has 16 residues. CDR3 sequence (DNA): TGTGCCAGCAGCTCAGAATGGGACAGGATGATCTATGGCTACACCTTC. This gives the protein CASSSEWDRMIYGYTF.

The chain employs TRBV12-5 and TRBJ1-2, with 8 bases fitting TRBD1. V lost 4 bases to trimming and J lost 4 bases; unmatched junction nucleotides: 8. The germline V gene encodes CDR1 LGHNT and CDR2 FRNRAP. The CDR3 is 15 residues long. CDR3 nucleotide sequence: TGTGCTAGTGGTTACGTCCCCGACAGGGGCTATGGCTACACCTTC. Translated: CASGYVPDRGYGYTF.

This clone occurred once. This chain links TRBV30 with TRBJ1-2, with D unresolved. CDR3 size: 15 residues. V was pared by 2 bases and J by 0 bases, with 13 bases between. Per germline, CDR1 GTSNPN and CDR2 SVGIG (reference sequence). Here the CDR3 reads CAWSRGRGANYGYTF. DNA for the CDR3: TGTGCCTGGAGTCGAGGGCGGGGAGCTAACTATGGCTACACCTTC.

The V gene is TRBV5-8, the J gene TRBJ2-5; 7 nucleotides agree with TRBD1. Trimming at V came to 3 bases and at J to 7 bases, leaving 6 bases not matched to a gene. This CDR3 has 13 amino acids. CDR1 is SGHTS and CDR2 is YDEGEE in the germline V gene. The CDR3 sequence: CASSSGTVRTQYF. Written as DNA, the CDR3 is TGTGCCAGCAGCTCCGGGACAGTGAGGACCCAGTACTTC.

The rearrangement joins TRBV5-4 to TRBJ1-4; D is unresolved. The germline CDR1 and CDR2 sequences are SGHNT and YYREEE (reference sequence). Trimming took 4 bases from V and 3 from J, leaving 16 bases between them. This CDR3 region has 16 residues. CDR3 in amino acids: CASSPDHEVPNEKLFF. The DNA of the CDR3 is TGTGCCAGCAGCCCCGATCACGAGGTCCCTAATGAAAAACTGTTTTTT. The variable domain in full, completed from reference TRBV5-4 and TRBJ1-4, reads ETGVTQSPTHLIKTRGQQVTLRCSSQSGHNTVSWYQQALGQGPQFIFQYYREEENGRGNFPPRFSGLQFPNYSSELNVNALELDDSALYLCASSPDHEVPNEKLFFGSGTQLSVL.

The chain couples TRBV27 to TRBJ1-5; 8 positions match TRBD1. This CDR3 has 14 residues. V was clipped by 6 bases and J by 6 bases; unmatched bases: 7. Looked up from germline, CDR1 is MNHEY and CDR2 is SMNVEV (reference sequence). The CDR3 is CASRAGGLSQPQHF. The CDR3, as DNA: TGTGCCAGCAGAGCAGGGGGCTTAAGTCAGCCCCAGCATTTT.

This sequence joins TRBV7-2 and TRBJ1-2; 9 bases are shared with TRBD1. Germline V gene sequence: CDR1 SGHTA, CDR2 FQGNSA. V gave up 5 bases and J gave up 8 bases; unmatched junction bases: 6. The CDR3 is made up of 13 amino acids. The CDR3 loop is CASSIGTGRGYTF. DNA of the CDR3: TGTGCCAGCAGCATAGGGACAGGGCGCGGCTACACCTTC.

The chain links TRBV3-1 (or the pseudogene TRBV3-2) to TRBJ2-3; a possible D gene is TRBD2 (7 bases). Trimming pared 3 bases from V and 6 bases from J, leaving 13 bases between. Germline V gene sequence: CDR1 LGHDT, CDR2 YNNKEL (reference sequence). The CDR3 extends over 14 amino acids. CDR3 amino acids: CASSQAGARDTQYF. In nucleotides, the CDR3 is TGTGCCAGCAGCCAGGCGGGGGCCCGGGATACGCAGTATTTT.

J is TRBJ1-5 and V is TRBV6-5; D not resolved. The CDR3 is 15 amino acids. Germline V gene data show CDR1 as MNHEY and CDR2 as SVGAGI. The germline V and J ends were trimmed by 0 bases and 7 bases, with 13 bases remaining between them. The CDR3 is CASSYSRPPGQPQHF. The DNA for the CDR3 is TGTGCCAGCAGTTACTCGAGGCCCCCCGGGCAGCCCCAGCATTTT.

This chain connects TRBV19 to TRBJ2-7, with D maybe TRBD1 (6 bases). The CDR3 totals 14 residues. V lost 3 bases and J 3 bases, leaving 12 bases between the germline ends. CDR1 is LNHDA, CDR2 SQIVND, per germline (reference sequence). CDR3 coding DNA: TGTGCCAGTAGTATTCAGGGGACGTACTACGAGCAGTACTTC. It encodes CASSIQGTYYEQYF. Using reference TRBV19 and TRBJ2-7 for the parts outside the CDR3, the full variable domain is DGGITQSPKYLFRKEGQNVTLSCEQNLNHDAMYWYRQDPGQGLRLIYYSQIVNDFQKGDIAEGYSVSREKKESFPLTVTSAQKNPTAFYLCASSIQGTYYEQYFGPGTRLTVT.

The chain uses TRBV28 and TRBJ1-6; 7 bases are shared with TRBD1. The CDR3 runs to 14 residues. Germline trimming cut 4 bases from V and 11 bases from J; bases unmatched to any gene: 8. CDR1 MDHEN and CDR2 SYDVKM come from the germline V gene. DNA of the CDR3: TGTGCCAGCAGTTCGACAGGGTCAACGCCACCCCTCCACTTT. Translating gives CASSSTGSTPPLHF.

In its sample, this clone was seen a few times. The chain links TRBV7-8 to TRBJ2-7; D may be TRBD2 (7 bases). CDR3 size: 15 residues. The V end was cut by 5 bases, the J end by 7 bases, with 21 bases between. CDR1 is SGHVS, CDR2 FQNEAQ, per germline. The DNA of the CDR3 is TGTGCCAGCAGCCCCCGGACAGTAAGCGGGACTGAGCAGTACTTC. This sequence encodes CASSPRTVSGTEQYF.

The J gene is TRBJ1-2, the V gene TRBV15; D remains unclear. There are 15 residues in the CDR3. Looked up from germline, CDR1 is LNHNV and CDR2 is YYDKDF (reference sequence). Trimming left V 0 bases short and J 4 bases short, with 12 bases between. In nucleotides, the CDR3 is TGTGCCACCAGCAGAGATCAGGTGCCCTCCTATGGCTACACCTTC. As protein: CATSRDQVPSYGYTF.